This T cell receptor beta chain was found in a study of T cells in Graves' hyperthyroidism and ophthalmopathy. It was RNA transcripts that yielded the amplified TCR beta CDR3 regions. First-round RT-PCR with HTBI primers amplified the TCR CDR3 region. TCRdb analysed the multiplex PCR reads with MiXCR anew, one entry per CDR3 protein. Seen here are 550,000 to 600,000 distinct CDR3 sequences, 40% to 55% observed once, and the top ten hold around 20%. This sequence was found in an adult woman with Graves' disease, either hyperthyroidism or ophthalmopathy (not recorded which). Sample: peripheral blood or thyroid tissue (not recorded which).

The CDR3 spells CAWSETVNQPQHF. CDR3 sequence (DNA): TGTGCCTGGAGTGAGACAGTCAATCAGCCCCAGCATTTT. The chain joins TRBV30 to TRBJ1-5, with D possibly TRBD1 on 5 matching bases. The V gene lost 1 base and the J gene lost 3 bases, with 7 bases spanning the gap. Germline V gene sequence: CDR1 GTSNPN, CDR2 SVGIG (reference sequence). The CDR3 consists of 13 residues.